The sequence of this T cell receptor beta chain was determined in a study of early T cells in non-severe SARS-CoV-2 infection. Attached unique molecular identifiers marked individual cDNA molecules. TCRdb re-called the 5' RACE reads through MiXCR, storing one row per CDR3 protein. The sample yields some 80,000 distinct CDR3 sequences, roughly an eighth seen once. Study observations and caveats: In VDJdb matching, anti-spike CD8 responses were favored while private and CD4 specificities went missing.

As to this clonotype: Its antigen is not identified.

V lost 5 bases and J 1 base, leaving 11 bases between the germline ends. Per the germline V gene, CDR1 is DFQATT and CDR2 is SNEGSKA (reference sequence). This CDR3 has 13 amino acids. Specimen: whole blood. The chain couples TRBV20-1 to TRBJ2-5; D is unclear. The receptor was isolated from an adult who was a healthcare worker with PCR-confirmed SARS-CoV-2 infection or an uninfected control (not recorded which). The CDR3 region is CSALVAPQETQYF. DNA for the CDR3: TGCAGTGCTCTCGTGGCCCCCCAAGAGACCCAGTACTTC.